Reported below is one T cell receptor beta chain. The junction does not match germline at one end; this may be a read error. This entry comes from a study of shared clonotypes between healthy human individuals. Study information: Donor ages ranged 18 to 49 years: a couple of women, a few men.

The CDR3 runs to 19 residues. Germline lookup yields CDR1 KGHSH and CDR2 LQKENI. The table came from immunoSEQ multiplex PCR; TCRdb's copy has only in-frame clones and leaves some out. The sample includes roughly 490,000 clones, about 80% seen only once; the top ten take roughly 12%. The rearrangement uses TRBV18 and TRBJ1-6, with D possibly matching TRBD1 (6 bases). This sequence originates from a woman aged 40 to 50 in good health. Some clones in this sample may be carry-over from other donors' samples. Source material: PBMCs. The CDR3 DNA reads as TGTGCCAGCTCACCGGTCGTGGGGGCTGGGGTTTTCGGTAATTCACCCCCCCACTTT. Encoded protein: CASSPVVGAGVFGNSPPHF.